Each of the 21 T cell receptor beta chains below was sequenced from the same sample in a study of naive and memory T cell subsets (dated by TCRdb to the late 2010s). The protocol used for the library was UMI-ligation and nested PCR. Sequencer: Illumina MiSeq. The beta constant-region primer was an equimolar mix of two oligonucleotides covering both TRBC1 and TRBC2. Starting from the raw public reads, TCRdb applied fastp trimming at Q25, assembled clones with MiXCR and retained in-frame beta chains. Each record represents a unique CDR3 protein, reported with the most common genes and DNA among its rows. The sample yields 100,000 or so distinct CDR3 sequences; 5.5% to 8.5% were counted once. The leading ten clones occupy 1.6% of the sample. Sequenced: central memory CD4+ T cells from blood. The sample's cell subset or site label, decoded: central memory, CD45RA- CD27+. These receptors originate from a human donor in good health.

This clonotype appeared many times. The chain employs TRBV18 and TRBJ2-6; D call uncertain. Between the trimmed V and J ends, which lost 4 bases and 4 bases, there was a span of 11 bases. The CDR3 has 15 residues. Germline CDR1 KGHSH, CDR2 LQKENI. As DNA, the CDR3 is TGTGCCAGCTCACTGAGCCAGATGGGGGCCAACGTCCTGACTTTC. Amino acid sequence: CASSLSQMGANVLTF.

This clonotype was seen at least ten times. The chain employs TRBV20-1 and TRBJ1-4; D call uncertain. The CDR3 is 11 residues long. The V gene's germline CDR1 is DFQATT and CDR2 SNEGSKA (reference sequence). V was shortened by 3 bases and J by 8 bases, with 7 bases between the two germline ends. The CDR3 region is CSARNSEKLFF. The CDR3 coding sequence is TGCAGTGCTAGGAACAGCGAAAAACTGTTTTTT.

This clonotype was seen repeatedly, ten times or more. V usage is TRBV15 and J usage is TRBJ2-4; 10 bases align to TRBD2. V shed 5 bases, J shed 0 bases, and the junction held 4 bases outside the gene matches. The CDR3 sequence is 16 residues long. The germline V gene encodes CDR1 LNHNV and CDR2 YYDKDF (reference sequence). CDR3 in DNA: TGTGCCACCAGCCCTCGACTAGCGGGAGCCAAAAACATTCAGTACTTC. This gives the protein CATSPRLAGAKNIQYF.

This clonotype was seen ten or more times. The chain's CDR3 is CASSLYSDSAGGELFF. For the CDR3, the DNA is TGTGCCAGCAGCCTCTATTCGGACTCGGCGGGCGGGGAGCTGTTTTTT. The rearrangement uses TRBV3-1 and TRBJ2-2, with D tentatively TRBD2 (5 bases). Germline CDR1 and CDR2: LGHDT and YNNKEL (reference sequence). The CDR3 runs to 16 residues. The V end lost 4 bases, the J end lost 7 bases, and 19 bases lay between the germline ends.

Ten or more counts support this clonotype. The rearrangement links TRBV24-1 to TRBJ1-2, with D unresolved. Trimming cost V 3 bases and J 4 bases, with 8 bases left between them. Germline CDR1 KGHDR, CDR2 SFDVKD. There are 13 residues in the CDR3. The CDR3 DNA is TGTGCCACCAGTGATGATGACACCTATGGCTACACCTTC. Its translation is CATSDDDTYGYTF.

This clonotype was observed a few times. V gene TRBV24-1 combines with J gene TRBJ2-4; 10 bases map to TRBD2. The germline V gene has CDR1 KGHDR and CDR2 SFDVKD. V lost 10 bases, J lost 1 base, and 18 bases stayed unmatched. This CDR3 has 19 residues. This chain's CDR3 is CATLYQLAGISLAKNIQYF. CDR3 sequence (DNA): TGTGCCACACTATACCAACTAGCGGGAATATCTCTGGCCAAAAACATTCAGTACTTC.

The V call is TRBV5-6, the J call TRBJ1-6; D is ambiguous. The CDR3 spans 15 residues. Trimming shortened V by 0 bases and J by 7 bases, and 11 bases separated the two germline ends. The germline CDR1 and CDR2 sequences are SGHDT and YYEEEE. The CDR3 region has the DNA TGTGCCAGCAGCTTGGACGGACGGAAAAATTCACCCCTCCACTTT. It codes for CASSLDGRKNSPLHF.

This clonotype was detected ten times or more. The V gene is TRBV7-2, the J gene TRBJ2-3, with TRBD1 identical over 10 bases. The V gene end was trimmed by 1 base and the J gene end by 6 bases; junction bases not matched to a gene: 4. This CDR3 is 15 amino acids long. In germline, CDR1 is SGHTA, CDR2 FQGNSA. The CDR3 DNA reads TGTGCCAGCAGCTTAGTAGGGACAGGGGCGGATACGCAGTATTTT. Its translation: CASSLVGTGADTQYF.

In DNA, the CDR3 is TGTGCCAGCAGCCGGGGGCAGGGCCACGAGCAGTACTTC. This codes for CASSRGQGHEQYF. This chain connects TRBV4-2 to TRBJ2-7, with D possibly being TRBD1 (6 bases). The CDR3 spans 13 residues. Germline V gives CDR1 LGHNA, CDR2 YNFKEQ. Trimming shortened V by 4 bases and J by 5 bases, and 12 bases separated the two germline ends.

Concerning this clonotype itself: This may stem from a read error, because a much larger clone lies one nucleotide away. Because the CDR3 is missing its conserved closing phenylalanine or tryptophan, this is likely a read error. DNA of the CDR3: TGTGCCAGCAGCCCGGCAGGGGGGGTTCAGCCCCAGCATTCT. Translated: CASSPAGGVQPQHS. The chain recombines TRBV13 with TRBJ1-5; 7 bases fit TRBD1. The CDR3 has 14 residues. The ends lost 5 bases at V and 6 bases at J; junction bases unmatched: 7. CDR1 PRHDT and CDR2 FYEKMQ come from the germline V gene (reference sequence).

This clonotype was seen repeatedly, ten times or more. The chain employs TRBV27 and TRBJ1-5, with D possibly being TRBD1 (6 bases). The germline V gene encodes CDR1 MNHEY and CDR2 SMNVEV (reference sequence). The CDR3 has 19 residues. Between the trimmed V and J ends, which lost 0 bases and 3 bases, there was a span of 21 bases. As DNA, the CDR3 is TGTGCCAGCAGTTTATCTAGTACAGGGTCGCGAAATGTCAATCAGCCCCAGCATTTT. Translation gives CASSLSSTGSRNVNQPQHF.

This clonotype was seen repeatedly, ten times or more. The chain combines TRBV6-1 with TRBJ1-1, with 9 bases aligning to TRBD1. Germline loops: CDR1 MNHNS, CDR2 SASEGT. Losses at the gene ends were 10 bases for V and 6 bases for J; bases not matched to a gene: 9. The CDR3 runs to 13 residues. CDR3 sequence: CATLRQGGPEAFF. As DNA, the CDR3 is TGTGCCACCCTCCGACAGGGGGGTCCTGAAGCTTTCTTT.

The sample holds many counts of this clonotype. The chain recombines TRBV7-2 with TRBJ1-2; TRBD1 is a possible D gene (6 bases). Looked up from germline, CDR1 is SGHTA and CDR2 is FQGNSA. V was pared by 2 bases and J by 3 bases, with 10 bases between. CDR3 length equals 14 residues. CDR3 region: CASSLSQGHYGYTF. Written as DNA, the CDR3 is TGTGCCAGCAGCTTAAGCCAGGGGCACTATGGCTACACCTTC.

A few counts support this clonotype. This chain links TRBV29-1 with TRBJ2-5; 7 nucleotides match TRBD1. The V gene's germline CDR1 is SQVTM and CDR2 ANQGSEA. Losses at the gene ends were 7 bases for V and 3 bases for J; bases not matched to a gene: 8. The CDR3 is made up of 13 amino acids. CDR3 protein: CSATGQSEETQYF. Here the CDR3 DNA reads TGCAGCGCAACGGGACAGTCCGAAGAGACCCAGTACTTC.

This clonotype was seen repeatedly, ten times or more. The V and J genes are TRBV7-9 and TRBJ1-1; D is uncertain. The CDR3 contains 14 residues. V was clipped by 2 bases and J by 0 bases, with 7 bases between them. Germline V gene data show CDR1 as SEHNR and CDR2 as FQNEAQ (reference sequence). The CDR3 DNA follows: TGTGCCAGCAGCTTAAAGGGAATGAACACTGAAGCTTTCTTT. Translated: CASSLKGMNTEAFF.

This clonotype occurred many times. V gene TRBV11-1 combines with J gene TRBJ1-1; D uncertain. With 3 bases removed from V and 3 bases from J, the gap between germline ends came to 8 bases. The CDR3 has 13 amino acids. The germline gives CDR1 SGHAT, CDR2 FQDESV (reference sequence). CDR3 sequence reads: CASSFSRDTEAFF. CDR3 DNA sequence: TGTGCCAGCAGCTTCTCGAGGGACACTGAAGCTTTCTTT.

There are many counts of this clonotype. The chain couples TRBV27 to TRBJ1-1; TRBD1 is a possible D gene (6 bases). CDR1 is MNHEY, CDR2 SMNVEV, per germline (reference sequence). V was trimmed by 11 bases and J by 0 bases, leaving 16 bases between them. This CDR3 is 14 amino acids long. The CDR3 nucleotides are TGTGCCTCATCGGTAACAGGGATGAACACTGAAGCTTTCTTT. This encodes CASSVTGMNTEAFF.

Ten or more counts support this clonotype. The chain has TRBV6-2 or TRBV6-3 and TRBJ1-1; the match to TRBD1 covers 7 bases. This CDR3 is 16 amino acids long. Looked up from germline, CDR1 is MNHEY and CDR2 is SVGEGT. J was trimmed by 2 bases and V by 6 bases; bases with no gene match: 12. CDR3 bases: TGTGCCAGCAGGACTGGAAGGGGGCGCGTAAACACTGAAGCTTTCTTT. Its translation is CASRTGRGRVNTEAFF.

This clonotype was detected ten times or more. The chain joins TRBV5-1 to TRBJ1-2, with D unclear. Germline V CDR1 and CDR2: SGHRS, YFSETQ. The V and J ends lost 0 bases and 6 bases respectively, with 12 bases between them. The CDR3 runs to 14 residues. The CDR3, as DNA: TGCGCCAGCAGCTTGGGAGGGCCGGCTGATGGCTACACCTTC. This gives the protein CASSLGGPADGYTF.

This clonotype was counted ten times or more. V is TRBV19 and J is TRBJ2-7; D uncertain. In germline, CDR1 is LNHDA, CDR2 SQIVND (reference sequence). V gave up 3 bases and J gave up 4 bases, with 13 bases separating them. This CDR3 contains 14 residues. The chain's CDR3 is CASSMKYIGYEQYF. DNA of the CDR3: TGTGCCAGTAGTATGAAGTACATTGGATACGAGCAGTACTTC.

At least ten counts were recorded for this clonotype. The chain employs TRBV9 and TRBJ2-3; D remains ambiguous. Germline CDR1 SGDLS, CDR2 YYNGEE. The CDR3 is 13 residues long. With 4 bases removed from V and 1 base from J, the gap between germline ends came to 7 bases. The CDR3 DNA sequence: TGTGCCAGCAGCACCCAAGGCACAGATACGCAGTATTTT. It is translated as CASSTQGTDTQYF.